These 24 T cell receptor beta chains were all obtained from the same sample, sequenced in a study of OX40 agonist ivuxolimab in advanced cancers. Assay used: immunoSEQ multiplex PCR; TCRdb lists only in-frame clones, some missing. This table holds about 90,000 clones, approximately 91% found once. The input for sequencing was CD4+ or CD8+ T cells sorted from blood, taken in a trial of the OX40 agonist ivuxolimab. These receptors were taken from an adult with an advanced solid tumor such as melanoma, head and neck, liver or kidney cancer.

This clone was seen a handful of times. The genes are TRBV30 and TRBJ1-1, with TRBD1 as a possible D gene (5 bases). This CDR3 spans 18 amino acids. CDR1 is GTSNPN, CDR2 SVGIG, per germline (reference sequence). V was trimmed by 0 bases and J by 2 bases, leaving 22 bases between them. DNA of the CDR3: TGTGCCTGGAGTGTACAGGCTCCAAACCCCACCCTTAACACTGAAGCTTTCTTT. Protein: CAWSVQAPNPTLNTEAFF. Complete variable domain (other parts from reference TRBV30 and TRBJ1-1): SQTIHQWPATLVQPVGSPLSLECTVEGTSNPNLYWYRQAAGRGLQLLFYSVGIGQISSEVPQNLSASRPQDRQFILSSKKLLLSDSGFYLCAWSVQAPNPTLNTEAFFGQGTRLTVV.

The J gene is TRBJ2-7, the V gene TRBV5-1; 7 bases match TRBD1. The CDR3 is made up of 12 amino acids. Trimming cost V 4 bases and J 9 bases; bases outside gene matches: 7. Germline V gene sequence: CDR1 SGHRS, CDR2 YFSETQ. Here the CDR3 reads CASSRTGEAQYF. The CDR3 coding sequence is TGCGCCAGCAGCCGGACAGGCGAGGCGCAGTACTTC.

This chain joins TRBV20-1 and TRBJ1-2, with D possibly TRBD1 on 5 matching bases. Germline CDR1 and CDR2: DFQATT and SNEGSKA (reference sequence). This CDR3 is 11 amino acids long. The V end lost 6 bases, the J end lost 5 bases, and 10 bases lay between the germline ends. CDR3: CSASEGYGYTF. The CDR3 nucleotides read TGCAGTGCAAGCGAGGGGTATGGCTACACCTTC.

V usage is TRBV6-5 and J usage is TRBJ2-7; 8 nucleotides match TRBD1. CDR3 length equals 15 residues. V was clipped by 6 bases and J by 2 bases; unmatched bases: 9. Germline lookup yields CDR1 MNHEY and CDR2 SVGAGI. In DNA, the CDR3 is TGTGCCAGCAGGGTCAGGGGGCTCTTCGCCTACGAGCAGTACTTC. Amino acid sequence: CASRVRGLFAYEQYF.

The V gene is TRBV6-5, the J gene TRBJ1-1; no clear D gene. The V gene lost 4 bases and the J gene lost 1 base, with 4 bases spanning the gap. Germline CDR1 reads MNHEY; CDR2 reads SVGAGI. The CDR3 sequence is 12 residues long. The CDR3 region has the DNA TGTGCCAGCAGTTGGGGGAACACTGAAGCTTTCTTT. It encodes CASSWGNTEAFF.

The gene calls are TRBV6-1 and TRBJ1-2; 8 bases map to TRBD1. The trim removed 6 bases at V and 8 bases at J, leaving 8 bases unmatched. The length of the CDR3 is 13 residues. Germline assignment: CDR1 MNHNS and CDR2 SASEGT. The chain's CDR3 is CASRRTGHEGYTF. DNA for the CDR3: TGTGCCAGCAGGAGGACAGGGCACGAGGGCTACACCTTC.

The chain combines TRBV6-1 with TRBJ2-7, with TRBD1 identical over 7 bases. The CDR3 has 13 amino acids. Germline-derived CDR1 and CDR2 are MNHNS and SASEGT. The J segment lost 3 bases and the V segment lost 7 bases, leaving 6 bases of the junction unmatched. CDR3: CASNNRGHYEQYF. For the CDR3, the DNA is TGTGCCAGCAACAACAGGGGTCACTACGAGCAGTACTTC.

The rearrangement uses TRBV5-1 and TRBJ2-3; TRBD2 matches at 16 bases. CDR3 length: 16 amino acids. V gave up 4 bases and J gave up 5 bases; unmatched junction bases: 4. Per germline, CDR1 SGHRS and CDR2 YFSETQ. In DNA form, the CDR3 reads TGCGCCAGCAGCCTGGGACTAGCGGGAGGGAGAGATACGCAGTATTTT. Its protein is CASSLGLAGGRDTQYF.

V is TRBV5-6 and J is TRBJ1-5, with D hard to call. Germline CDR1 is SGHDT and CDR2 is YYEEEE. Trimming took off 1 base at V and 7 bases at J, with 12 bases between the two ends. The CDR3 runs 14 residues. In DNA, the CDR3 is TGTGCCAGCAGCTTGTCACCATCCGGCCAGCCCCAGCATTTT. Its translation is CASSLSPSGQPQHF.

This clone was found a few times. The CDR3 spells CASSLAESGRYTF. CDR3 nucleotides: TGTGCCAGCAGCTTAGCGGAGTCAGGGCGCTACACCTTC. This chain links TRBV7-9 with TRBJ1-2; possibly TRBD1 for D (5 bases). Germline V gives CDR1 SEHNR, CDR2 FQNEAQ (reference sequence). Trimming removed 0 bases from V and 9 bases from J, with 11 bases in between. This CDR3 has 13 amino acids.

This chain joins TRBV7-9 and TRBJ2-1; no clear D gene. Germline V gene sequence: CDR1 SEHNR, CDR2 FQNEAQ (reference sequence). V was shortened by 3 bases and J by 10 bases, with 7 bases between the two germline ends. The CDR3 covers 11 residues. The CDR3 protein is CASSFEGEQFF. The CDR3 coding sequence is TGTGCCAGCAGCTTCGAAGGAGAGCAGTTCTTC.

V and J are TRBV25-1 and TRBJ2-5, with TRBD2 identical over 10 bases. J gave up 5 bases and V 3 bases, and 6 bases lay outside the gene matches. The CDR3 runs to 15 residues. CDR1 and CDR2 from the germline V gene are MGHDK and SYGVNS. CDR3 coding DNA: TGTGCCAGCAGTGATTTTAGCGGGAGGTGGGAGACCCAGTACTTC. This sequence encodes CASSDFSGRWETQYF.

This chain joins TRBV7-9 and TRBJ2-5, with D perhaps matching TRBD1 (6 bases). Trimming shortened V by 2 bases and J by 13 bases, and 14 bases separated the two germline ends. CDR1 is SEHNR, CDR2 FQNEAQ, per germline (reference sequence). This CDR3 has 12 residues. The chain's CDR3 is CASSLNIGQSYF. The CDR3 nucleotides are TGTGCCAGCAGCTTAAATATCGGACAGTCGTACTTC.

The V gene is TRBV28, the J gene TRBJ2-7; the match to TRBD1 covers 7 bases. Germline V gene lookup returns CDR1 MDHEN and CDR2 SYDVKM. The CDR3 length is 13 residues. Unmatched junction bases numbered 2, after V lost 3 bases and J lost 3 bases. For the CDR3, the DNA is TGTGCCAGCAGTTTGGGACAGAACTACGAGCAGTACTTC. Translation: CASSLGQNYEQYF.

The gene calls are TRBV7-2 and TRBJ1-2; D call uncertain. This CDR3 region has 15 residues. V gave up 3 bases and J gave up 0 bases, with 11 bases separating them. CDR1 and CDR2 from the germline V gene are SGHTA and FQGNSA. DNA for the CDR3: TGTGCCAGCAGCTTTTTTGGAGGCACTAACTATGGCTACACCTTC. It specifies CASSFFGGTNYGYTF. The variable domain in full, with the rest retrieved from reference TRBV7-2 and TRBJ1-2, is GAGVSQSPSNKVTEKGKDVELRCDPISGHTALYWYRQSLGQGLEFLIYFQGNSAPDKSGLPSDRFSAERTGGSVSTLTIQRTQQEDSAVYLCASSFFGGTNYGYTFGSGTRLTVV.

This clone has just a few counts. This sequence joins TRBV7-2 and TRBJ1-5, with D unclear. Germline V gene lookup returns CDR1 SGHTA and CDR2 FQGNSA. The CDR3 runs 13 residues. The V end lost 4 bases, the J end lost 6 bases, and 10 bases lay between the germline ends. As DNA, the CDR3 is TGTGCCAGCAGCTCTAAGGGCGGTCAGCCCCAGCATTTT. Translated, it gives CASSSKGGQPQHF.

The V call is TRBV18, the J call TRBJ2-1; TRBD2 matches 13 bases. The CDR3 length is 15 residues. Looked up from germline, CDR1 is KGHSH and CDR2 is LQKENI. The V gene end was trimmed by 3 bases and the J gene end by 5 bases; junction bases not matched to a gene: 1. The chain's CDR3 is CASSPGTSGDNEQFF. The CDR3, as DNA: TGTGCCAGCTCACCCGGGACTAGCGGGGACAATGAGCAGTTCTTC.

This clone was seen a handful of times. The J gene is TRBJ1-5, the V gene TRBV6-1; a weak D match, TRBD1 (5 bases). CDR3 length: 15 amino acids. The germline V gene has CDR1 MNHNS and CDR2 SASEGT. V gave up 2 bases and J gave up 1 base, with 9 bases separating them. CDR3 in DNA: TGTGCCAGCAGTGAATTTCAGGGAAGCAATCAGCCCCAGCATTTT. Its translation is CASSEFQGSNQPQHF.

The V call is TRBV4-1, the J call TRBJ2-3, with 8 bases aligning to TRBD2. Losses at the gene ends were 1 base for V and 4 bases for J; bases not matched to a gene: 4. Germline V gene lookup returns CDR1 MGHRA and CDR2 YSYEKL. The CDR3 covers 15 residues. The CDR3 sequence: CASSQAGLEPDTQYF. CDR3 sequence (DNA): TGCGCCAGCAGCCAAGCGGGACTAGAACCAGATACGCAGTATTTT.

The chain combines TRBV7-9 with TRBJ2-3; D ambiguous. V was cut by 5 bases and J by 5 bases, with 5 bases left in between. Germline V gene data show CDR1 as SEHNR and CDR2 as FQNEAQ (reference sequence). This CDR3 spans 11 amino acids. The CDR3 loop reads CASSTVDTQYF. The DNA of the CDR3 is TGTGCCAGCAGCACGGTAGATACGCAGTATTTT.

V is TRBV11-1 and J is TRBJ2-3, with 7 bases lining up with TRBD1. The V segment lost 5 bases and the J segment 2 bases; nucleotides outside the gene matches: 4. CDR3 size: 14 residues. Per germline, CDR1 SGHAT and CDR2 FQDESV (reference sequence). CDR3: CASSVGTATDTQYF. The CDR3 bases are TGTGCCAGCAGCGTAGGGACAGCCACAGATACGCAGTATTTT.

The chain has TRBV28 and TRBJ1-5, with a possible D match to TRBD1 (5 bases). CDR3 length equals 15 residues. Germline CDR1 is MDHEN and CDR2 is SYDVKM. The ends were cut back, 6 bases at V and 5 bases at J, with 17 bases in the middle. In DNA, the CDR3 is TGTGCCAGCAGGGCCGGGGACCTCGTCGATCAGCCCCAGCATTTT. Translation: CASRAGDLVDQPQHF.

CDR3 region: CASSQGPSYEQYF. In DNA, the CDR3 is TGCGCCAGCAGCCAGGGGCCCTCCTACGAGCAGTACTTC. The rearrangement links TRBV5-1 to TRBJ2-5, with D perhaps TRBD1 (6 bases). The J call could be wrong; TRBJ2-7 is a better fit for the DNA end. The CDR3 consists of 13 residues. CDR1 is SGHRS and CDR2 is YFSETQ in the germline V gene.

The chain links TRBV20-1 to TRBJ2-1; tentative D call: TRBD2 (6 bases). The CDR3 is made up of 10 amino acids. The germline CDR1 and CDR2 sequences are DFQATT and SNEGSKA (reference sequence). Deletions cut 6 bases from V and 10 bases from J, with 10 bases between. The CDR3 DNA is TGCAGTGCGGTACTAGCCGAGCAGTTCTTC. Its translation: CSAVLAEQFF.